Listed here are 20 T cell receptor beta chains from one sample, sequenced in a study of human T cells and chemical hapten exposure. Sample time point: patch test 3, about 24 weeks after DPC sensitization. Indicated treatment: therapeutic diphenylcyclopropenone sensitization with weekly scalp DPC. Each CDR3 protein gets one entry after TCRdb re-called the RACE reads with MiXCR. Among about 120,000 distinct CDR3 sequences listed, about 11% were seen once. Material: whole blood, obtained in connection with sensitization to the hapten diphenylcyclopropenone (DPC). These receptors were collected from a woman in her fifties or sixties with alopecia areata. Some clones in this sample may be carry-over from other donors' samples.

V usage is TRBV5-6 and J usage is TRBJ2-7; 8 positions agree with TRBD1. Germline V gene data show CDR1 as SGHDT and CDR2 as YYEEEE. With V trimmed by 3 bases and J by 6 bases, 5 bases remained unmatched. The CDR3 extends over 13 amino acids. CDR3 coding DNA: TGTGCCAGCAGCTGGGACAGGTGGTCCGAGCAGTACTTC. It translates to CASSWDRWSEQYF.

This clonotype was picked up many times. The chain is built from TRBV6-2 or TRBV6-3 and TRBJ1-1, with 8 bases that match TRBD1. This CDR3 is built from 16 residues. With 2 bases clipped from V and 8 bases from J, the junction kept 13 bases outside the gene matches. The germline V gene has CDR1 MNHEY and CDR2 SVGEGT. DNA of the CDR3: TGTGCCAGCAGTTACGGGACAGGCACACACTTCGAGGAAGCTTTCTTT. Its translation: CASSYGTGTHFEEAFF.

In its sample, this clonotype was seen many times. The CDR3 coding sequence is TGCAGTGCCGCCCCGGCTCCCTACAATGAGCAGTTCTTC. Its protein is CSAAPAPYNEQFF. The gene calls are TRBV20-1 and TRBJ2-1; D gene ambiguous. CDR1 is DFQATT, CDR2 SNEGSKA, per germline (reference sequence). The V end was cut by 6 bases, the J end by 2 bases, with 11 bases between. The CDR3 spans 13 residues.

The CDR3: CASREGNSPLHF. The CDR3 nucleotides read TGTGCCAGCAGGGAGGGTAATTCACCCCTCCACTTT. This chain joins TRBV5-6 and TRBJ1-6; D gene ambiguous. This CDR3 comprises 12 residues. Germline V gene data show CDR1 as SGHDT and CDR2 as YYEEEE. V was clipped by 5 bases and J by 6 bases, with 6 bases between them.

The chain has TRBV29-1 and TRBJ1-2; D call uncertain. This CDR3 comprises 14 residues. The germline V gene has CDR1 SQVTM and CDR2 ANQGSEA. The V end was cut by 8 bases, the J end by 1 base, with 17 bases between. CDR3 bases: TGCAGCATGTACCGGAGGAGCGATAACTATGGCTACACCTTC. This sequence encodes CSMYRRSDNYGYTF.

The genes are TRBV9 and TRBJ2-7; D perhaps matches TRBD2 (6 bases). Germline values: CDR1 SGDLS, CDR2 YYNGEE. The length of the CDR3 is 13 residues. Deletions cut 2 bases from V and 1 base from J, with 7 bases between. CDR3 region: CASSVTSSYEQYF. CDR3 in DNA: TGTGCCAGCAGCGTGACTAGTTCCTACGAGCAGTACTTC.

CDR3 in DNA: TGCAGCGTAAGGGGTCGGGGGACTAGAGACTACGAGCAGTACTTC. This codes for CSVRGRGTRDYEQYF. This chain connects TRBV29-1 to TRBJ2-7; 8 nucleotides agree with TRBD2. Germline CDR1 and CDR2: SQVTM and ANQGSEA. The length of the CDR3 is 15 residues. After removal of 6 bases from V and 3 bases from J, the junction contained 13 bases not matched to a gene.

This clonotype has a handful of counts. V gene TRBV29-1 combines with J gene TRBJ2-3, with unresolved D. V was cut by 2 bases and J by 2 bases, with 2 bases left in between. The CDR3 length is 11 residues. CDR1 and CDR2 from the germline V gene are SQVTM and ANQGSEA. The CDR3 DNA reads as TGCAGCGTTGAACCCACAGATACGCAGTATTTT. Translation: CSVEPTDTQYF.

This clonotype was counted many times. The CDR3 nucleotides read TGCGCCAGCAGCTGGAGGCGGGAGACCCAGTACTTC. It encodes CASSWRRETQYF. The gene calls are TRBV5-1 and TRBJ2-5; D possibly corresponds to TRBD2 (5 bases). The ends were cut back, 3 bases at V and 5 bases at J, with 8 bases in the middle. The CDR3 is 12 residues long. CDR1 and CDR2 (germline): SGHRS, YFSETQ.

This clonotype was detected only a few times. The V and J genes are TRBV12-3 or TRBV12-4 and TRBJ1-1, with 8 bases identical to TRBD1. With 5 bases clipped from V and 1 base from J, the junction kept 3 bases outside the gene matches. This CDR3 is built from 14 residues. CDR3 region: CASSPDRGNTEAFF. CDR3 coding DNA: TGTGCCAGCAGTCCAGACAGGGGGAACACTGAAGCTTTCTTT.

This sequence joins TRBV9 and TRBJ2-2; D not resolved. This CDR3 is built from 12 residues. In germline, CDR1 is SGDLS, CDR2 YYNGEE. Trimming cost V 3 bases and J 2 bases, with 2 bases left between them. The CDR3 DNA reads TGTGCCAGCAGCGAAAACACCGGGGAGCTGTTTTTT. Translated, it gives CASSENTGELFF.

The V gene is TRBV3-1, the J gene TRBJ2-1, with TRBD2 matching 7 bases. The CDR3 is 18 residues long. J gave up 0 bases and V 6 bases, and 14 bases lay outside the gene matches. Germline V gene sequence: CDR1 LGHDT, CDR2 YNNKEL (reference sequence). The CDR3 protein is CASSPLTGRPSSYNEQFF. The DNA of the CDR3 is TGTGCCAGCAGTCCTCTGACCGGGAGGCCGAGCTCCTACAATGAGCAGTTCTTC.

This clonotype was observed a few times. The V gene is TRBV3-1, the J gene TRBJ2-2; D uncertain. This CDR3 contains 12 residues. CDR1 is LGHDT and CDR2 is YNNKEL in the germline V gene (reference sequence). V was clipped by 7 bases and J by 6 bases, with 9 bases between them. CDR3 sequence (DNA): TGTGCCAGCAAGGTCTTCTCCGGGGAGCTGTTTTTT. This gives the protein CASKVFSGELFF.

CDR3 sequence reads: CARLQGGYGYTF. CDR3 DNA sequence: TGTGCCAGACTACAGGGAGGCTATGGCTACACCTTC. The V gene is TRBV2, the J gene TRBJ1-2; tentatively, D is TRBD1 (6 bases). Germline CDR1 SNHLY, CDR2 FYNNEI. V was clipped by 9 bases and J by 4 bases, with 12 bases between them. This CDR3 is 12 amino acids long.

The chain uses TRBV20-1 and TRBJ1-1; 8 bases agree with TRBD1. The V and J ends lost 3 bases and 1 base, in that order; junction bases with no gene match: 13. Germline CDR1 and CDR2: DFQATT and SNEGSKA (reference sequence). The CDR3 contains 17 residues. CDR3: CSARDPAGGPGNTEAFF. CDR3 coding DNA: TGCAGTGCTAGGGACCCGGCAGGGGGCCCTGGGAACACTGAAGCTTTCTTT.

This clonotype showed up many times. The rearrangement uses TRBV20-1 and TRBJ2-4; D is ambiguous. CDR3 length equals 14 residues. The ends were cut back, 3 bases at V and 7 bases at J, with 16 bases in the middle. The germline V gene encodes CDR1 DFQATT and CDR2 SNEGSKA (reference sequence). The chain's CDR3 is CSARTSALGNIQYF. For the CDR3, the DNA is TGCAGTGCTAGGACCTCAGCCTTAGGGAACATTCAGTACTTC.

This clonotype has ten or more counts. The chain's CDR3 is CASTLWGGRSTDTQYF. Here the CDR3 DNA reads TGTGCCAGCACCCTTTGGGGGGGTCGAAGCACAGATACGCAGTATTTT. The chain couples TRBV28 to TRBJ2-3; TRBD2 matches 7 bases. Germline V gene sequence: CDR1 MDHEN, CDR2 SYDVKM. The V segment lost 7 bases and the J segment 0 bases; nucleotides outside the gene matches: 10. This CDR3 spans 16 amino acids. The full variable domain, completed using reference TRBV28 and TRBJ2-3, is DVKVTQSSRYLVKRTGEKVFLECVQDMDHENMFWYRQDPGLGLRLIYFSYDVKMKEKGDIPEGYSVSREKKERFSLILESASTNQTSMYLCASTLWGGRSTDTQYFGPGTRLTVL.

This clonotype was seen a handful of times. V is TRBV5-1 and J is TRBJ2-1; D remains ambiguous. The CDR3 has 15 residues. Germline V gene sequence: CDR1 SGHRS, CDR2 YFSETQ. Trimming cost V 4 bases and J 0 bases, with 11 bases left between them. CDR3 coding DNA: TGCGCCAGCAGCGTTGGACGGCCCTCCTACAATGAGCAGTTCTTC. Protein product: CASSVGRPSYNEQFF.

The rearrangement links TRBV29-1 to TRBJ2-5; 7 nucleotides agree with TRBD2. Per the germline V gene, CDR1 is SQVTM and CDR2 is ANQGSEA. V was clipped by 2 bases and J by 4 bases; unmatched bases: 4. The CDR3 totals 13 residues. In nucleotides, the CDR3 is TGCAGCGTTGAACTGGGGAGGGGAGAGACCCAGTACTTC. Its protein is CSVELGRGETQYF. Supplemented by reference TRBV29-1 and TRBJ2-5, the full variable domain reads SAVISQKPSRDICQRGTSLTIQCQVDSQVTMMFWYRQQPGQSLTLIATANQGSEATYESGFVIDKFPISRPNLTFSTLTVSNMSPEDSSIYLCSVELGRGETQYFGPGTRLLVL.

The rearrangement links TRBV7-2 to TRBJ2-7; 12 nucleotides agree with TRBD2. The CDR3 runs 18 residues. Germline V gives CDR1 SGHTA, CDR2 FQGNSA. V lost 5 bases and J lost 4; bases outside the gene matches: 15. As DNA, the CDR3 is TGTGCCAGCAGCGCCCTACTACGGCCGACTAGCGGGAGTTACGAGCAGTACTTC. Residues: CASSALLRPTSGSYEQYF.